This TCR beta chain was sequenced during a study of Ad26.COV2.S vaccination and SARS-CoV-2 variants (TCRdb year 2021). For context, the study as a whole: Donors in the vaccine arm were drawn from COV1001, a phase I-IIa trial of Ad26.COV2.S in healthy adults that was multicentre, randomized, double-blind and placebo-controlled. Investigators remained blinded to trial group allocation during experiments and outcome assessment. TCRbeta repertoire sequencing served as the tool for gauging how specific and how broad the SARS-CoV-2-reactive T cell receptors were following Ad26.COV2.S vaccination. Participants in the trial were split at random into five groups of five each, receiving low-dose or high-dose Ad26.COV2.S once or twice, or else placebo on both occasions. Ad26.COV2.S was administered intramuscularly at 5 x 10^10 or 1 x 10^11 viral particles, either as a single shot or as two shots given 56 days apart. A total of 32 samples were included in the TCR-sequenced set, comprising some 20 Ad26.COV2.S vaccine recipients, 5 placebo recipients and 8 SARS-CoV-2 convalescent individuals.

The CDR3, from cysteine to phenylalanine, totals 16 residues. Just the 48-base CDR3 DNA is kept, in frame starting at base 1. Via the germline V gene, CDR1 is SGHTA and CDR2 FQGTGA. The germline V end is reduced by 2 bases and the J end by 4 bases; junction bases left unmatched: 5. TCRbeta CDR3 regions were sequenced with the immunoSEQ Assay. After extraction, genomic DNA underwent amplification by bias-controlled multiplex PCR, followed by high-throughput sequencing. The published analysis was carried out like this. To quantify the absolute abundance of every unique TCRbeta CDR3 region, sequences were collapsed and filtered. T cell fraction was estimated by normalizing TCRbeta template counts to usable DNA, which was measured by amplifying reference genes present in all nucleated cells. Repertoire TCRs were annotated as SARS-CoV-2-specific by exact matching of V gene, CDR3 amino acid sequence and J gene to a known reactive TCR set. The reference SARS-CoV-2 TCR set was derived from MIRA and filtered for enrichment in COVID-19-positive ImmuneCODE repertoires, a step that removed public or cross-reactive TCRs. Drawing on the MIRA antigens, annotated TCRs were analysed further at the level of specific ORF or position within ORF. Depth was the summed frequency of annotated unique rearrangements, while breadth was defined as annotated unique rearrangements over total unique productive rearrangements. Group comparisons of TCR breadth used two-sided Wilcoxon rank-sum tests. TCRdb re-hosts the immuneACCESS table, in-frame sequences only. Its copies lack some clones; in the studies checked, an unresolved V gene accounts for under half of them, and the cause for the rest is not known. The D gene and trimming were derived from the DNA, and the V and J assignments and clone size from that table. The sample table shows hundreds of thousands of clones, and roughly 80% are seen once. About 7.1% of the sample lies in the top ten.

In the case of this clone: Its target antigen remains unknown. The sample holds no much larger clone one base away, and base qualities are not on file.

What the research found in general, with its limitations: Higher spike-specific TCR breadth was observed in Ad26.COV2.S recipients than in placebo recipients (P = 0.0014). After vaccination, spike-specific CD8+ and CD4+ T cell responses were reported to show substantial breadth. According to the authors, total T cell responses may have been underestimated by the TCR breadth and depth analyses. The study was not powered for comparison of responses between vaccine doses or regimens. Comparable non-spike TCR breadth was observed between vaccine and placebo recipients, consistent with only spike being contained in the vaccine.

The treatment or condition label, read with the paper, signifies: 15 to 20 received Ad26.COV2.S at low or high dose, single or two shots; about 5 received placebo; per-sample allocation not given. Repertoires of vaccine and placebo recipients were sequenced from samples collected on day 63 after the first injection. Between 29 July and 7 August 2020, Cohort 1b enrolled about 27 adults aged 18-55 years at one site in Boston, USA. Ad26.COV2.S consisted of a replication-incompetent adenovirus type 26 vector by which a prefusion-stabilized SARS-CoV-2 spike protein from the original Wuhan strain was expressed.

The TCR sequence derives from a person aged 18 to 65 who received the Ad26.COV2.S COVID-19 vaccine or a placebo. This chain joins TRBV7-3 to TRBJ2-1; 10 middle bases align to TRBD2. Source: peripheral blood, taken in a trial of Ad26.COV2.S vaccine versus placebo. The nucleotide sequence reads as follows: TGTGCCAGCAGCTTAGGACTAGCGGTGGAATACAATGAGCAGTTCTTC. Translated, it reads CASSLGLAVEYNEQFF.